The 32 T cell receptor beta chains presented below share a single source sample, sequenced in a study of blood T cell repertoires in COVID-19. Clones were sequenced by immunoSEQ multiplex PCR, and TCRdb holds only the in-frame ones, with some missing. This repertoire shows under 150,000 clones, just under 85% found once; its top ten account for about 13%. The source material was peripheral blood. The receptors stem from a human donor in a cohort sampled during active COVID-19.

This clone occurred once. The V and J genes are TRBV27 and TRBJ2-2; D remains ambiguous. The V gene lost 0 bases and the J gene lost 2 bases, with 10 bases spanning the gap. There are 16 residues in the CDR3. Germline V gene lookup returns CDR1 MNHEY and CDR2 SMNVEV (reference sequence). CDR3 coding DNA: TGTGCCAGCAGTTTATCTGGCTTCGTTAACACCGGGGAGCTGTTTTTT. Protein: CASSLSGFVNTGELFF.

CDR3 loop: CASSILREKLFF. The CDR3 bases are TGTGCCAGTAGTATTCTTCGGGAAAAACTGTTTTTT. The chain has TRBV19 and TRBJ1-4; no clear D gene. Looked up from germline, CDR1 is LNHDA and CDR2 is SQIVND (reference sequence). V was cut by 3 bases and J by 8 bases, with 7 bases left in between. This CDR3 region has 12 residues.

The chain couples TRBV19 to TRBJ1-1; the D gene is possibly TRBD1 (6 bases). V lost 0 bases, J lost 0 bases, and 11 bases lay in between. The CDR3 consists of 16 residues. CDR1 LNHDA and CDR2 SQIVND come from the germline V gene (reference sequence). CDR3 protein: CASSIDRGALNTEAFF. The CDR3 bases are TGTGCCAGTAGTATAGATCGGGGGGCCTTGAACACTGAAGCTTTCTTT.

The rearrangement uses TRBV24-1 and TRBJ1-1; no clear D. V was cut by 9 bases and J by 1 base, with 17 bases left in between. Germline values: CDR1 KGHDR, CDR2 SFDVKD. This CDR3 is 15 amino acids long. The CDR3: CATPVPGESNTEAFF. The CDR3 nucleotides read TGTGCCACCCCAGTCCCGGGAGAATCGAACACTGAAGCTTTCTTT.

The chain has TRBV5-8 and TRBJ1-2, with D unresolved. The CDR3 extends over 16 amino acids. Looked up from germline, CDR1 is SGHTS and CDR2 is YDEGEE. With 4 bases removed from V and 1 base from J, the gap between germline ends came to 17 bases. The DNA for the CDR3 is TGTGCCAGCAGCCCGACTCCATCTCACTTTAACTATGGCTACACCTTC. Protein: CASSPTPSHFNYGYTF. Full variable domain (rest looked up from reference TRBV5-8 and TRBJ1-2): EAGVTQSPTHLIKTRGQQATLRCSPISGHTSVYWYQQALGLGLQFLLWYDEGEERNRGNFPPRFSGRQFPNYSSELNVNALELEDSALYLCASSPTPSHFNYGYTFGSGTRLTVV.

The chain combines TRBV6-5 with TRBJ2-5; 7 bases line up with TRBD2. Germline values: CDR1 MNHEY, CDR2 SVGAGI. The CDR3 is 14 residues long. V lost 6 bases and J lost 1; bases outside the gene matches: 5. As DNA, the CDR3 is TGTGCCAGCAGCCCCGGGACTATCCAAGAGACCCAGTACTTC. Its translation: CASSPGTIQETQYF.

The chain has TRBV6-1 and TRBJ1-3; D is undetermined. This CDR3 is built from 16 residues. CDR1 is MNHNS and CDR2 is SASEGT in the germline V gene. V was cut by 1 base and J by 2 bases, with 12 bases left in between. In DNA, the CDR3 is TGTGCCAGCAGTGAAGGGTTGCTCAGTCCTGGAAACACCATATATTTT. This gives the protein CASSEGLLSPGNTIYF.

The gene calls are TRBV19 and TRBJ2-7; TRBD1 aligns across 9 bases. CDR3 length: 16 amino acids. Germline V CDR1 and CDR2: LNHDA, SQIVND (reference sequence). V dropped 2 bases and J dropped 4; count of bases not matched to a gene: 9. The CDR3 region is CASSILPGQGPYEQYF. The CDR3 DNA reads TGTGCCAGTAGTATACTCCCGGGACAGGGTCCTTACGAGCAGTACTTC. Full variable domain (rest looked up from reference TRBV19 and TRBJ2-7): DGGITQSPKYLFRKEGQNVTLSCEQNLNHDAMYWYRQDPGQGLRLIYYSQIVNDFQKGDIAEGYSVSREKKESFPLTVTSAQKNPTAFYLCASSILPGQGPYEQYFGPGTRLTVT.

The CDR3 region has the DNA TGTGCCAGCAGCCAATCTCGGGGACACTCACCCCTCCACTTT. It specifies CASSQSRGHSPLHF. The chain couples TRBV3-1 (or the pseudogene TRBV3-2) to TRBJ1-6; TRBD1 might be the D (6 bases). This CDR3 comprises 14 residues. Germline assignment: CDR1 LGHDT and CDR2 YNNKEL (reference sequence). Trimming left V 2 bases short and J 10 bases short, with 12 bases between.

V usage is TRBV6-5 and J usage is TRBJ1-2, with 10 bases aligning to TRBD1. The CDR3 sequence is 14 residues long. Looked up from germline, CDR1 is MNHEY and CDR2 is SVGAGI. Trimming cost V 6 bases and J 2 bases; bases outside gene matches: 3. The CDR3 here is CASRTTGGNYGYTF. CDR3 in DNA: TGTGCCAGCAGAACGACAGGGGGCAACTATGGCTACACCTTC.

The CDR3 region is CASSEDSGGGGLQETQYF. The CDR3 coding sequence is TGTGCCAGCAGTGAAGACTCCGGGGGCGGGGGCCTACAAGAGACCCAGTACTTC. The V gene is TRBV6-1, the J gene TRBJ2-5; a possible D gene is TRBD2 (7 bases). V dropped 1 base and J dropped 2 bases, with 20 bases sitting between them. Germline V gene lookup returns CDR1 MNHNS and CDR2 SASEGT. The CDR3 loop spans 18 amino acids.

The chain recombines TRBV5-6 with TRBJ2-1; 9 nucleotides agree with TRBD2. CDR1 and CDR2 (germline): SGHDT, YYEEEE. The CDR3 sequence is 13 residues long. V lost 8 bases and J lost 8; bases outside the gene matches: 8. In DNA, the CDR3 is TGTGCCAGTAATAGCGGGGGACCACATGAGCAGTTCTTC. Its protein is CASNSGGPHEQFF.

This chain joins TRBV6-5 and TRBJ2-2, with unresolved D. The V gene lost 6 bases and the J gene lost 4 bases, with 9 bases spanning the gap. Per the germline V gene, CDR1 is MNHEY and CDR2 is SVGAGI. The CDR3 is 13 amino acids. CDR3 sequence reads: CASRIHITGELFF. CDR3 in DNA: TGTGCCAGCAGGATACACATCACCGGGGAGCTGTTTTTT.

V and J are TRBV6-5 and TRBJ1-5; D remains unclear. The CDR3 sequence is 15 residues long. V was pared by 6 bases and J by 0 bases, with 12 bases between. CDR1 is MNHEY, CDR2 SVGAGI, per germline. This CDR3 is CASSLSGRSNQPQHF. As DNA, the CDR3 is TGTGCCAGCAGCCTCTCGGGTCGTAGCAATCAGCCCCAGCATTTT.

The chain uses TRBV20-1 and TRBJ2-5; D ambiguous. The CDR3 consists of 11 residues. Germline V gene lookup returns CDR1 DFQATT and CDR2 SNEGSKA (reference sequence). V shed 5 bases and J shed 7 bases, with 11 bases lying between them. CDR3 in amino acids: CSAGAPGTQYF. The CDR3 nucleotides are TGCAGTGCTGGCGCCCCGGGGACCCAGTACTTC.

V and J are TRBV5-6 and TRBJ1-1; D ambiguous. CDR1 and CDR2 from the germline V gene are SGHDT and YYEEEE. Trimming shortened V by 2 bases and J by 0 bases, and 5 bases separated the two germline ends. This CDR3 region has 13 residues. In DNA, the CDR3 is TGTGCCAGCAGCTTTTCGGTGAACACTGAAGCTTTCTTT. Translation gives CASSFSVNTEAFF.

This clone was detected only once. The chain recombines TRBV19 with TRBJ1-3; D gene ambiguous. Looked up from germline, CDR1 is LNHDA and CDR2 is SQIVND (reference sequence). The CDR3 totals 15 residues. V was cut by 6 bases and J by 3 bases, with 15 bases left in between. As DNA, the CDR3 is TGTGCCAGTAGCCCTTATCCGGGAGGTGGAAACACCATATATTTT. Its translation is CASSPYPGGGNTIYF.

The gene calls are TRBV6-5 and TRBJ1-4, with unresolved D. Between the trimmed V and J ends, which lost 8 bases and 4 bases, there was a span of 14 bases. Per germline, CDR1 MNHEY and CDR2 SVGAGI. CDR3 size: 14 residues. The CDR3 coding sequence is TGTGCCAGCCATTCGGGTCCACTTAATGAAAAACTGTTTTTT. Translating it yields CASHSGPLNEKLFF.

The gene calls are TRBV7-3 and TRBJ2-7; D gene unclear. This CDR3 contains 15 residues. V gave up 4 bases and J gave up 0 bases, with 13 bases separating them. Germline assignment: CDR1 SGHTA and CDR2 FQGTGA. CDR3 DNA: TGTGCCAGCAGCTCAATACCAGGCTCCTCCTACGAGCAGTACTTC. It encodes CASSSIPGSSYEQYF.

The chain joins TRBV5-1 to TRBJ1-1, with D unclear. Germline CDR1 reads SGHRS; CDR2 reads YFSETQ. Trimming left V 1 base short and J 5 bases short, with 12 bases between. This CDR3 comprises 14 residues. CDR3 loop: CASSLKGRDTEAFF. As DNA, the CDR3 is TGCGCCAGCAGCTTGAAGGGTCGGGATACTGAAGCTTTCTTT.

This chain uses TRBV10-1 with TRBJ2-5, with 9 positions matching TRBD2. This CDR3 contains 15 residues. J lost 2 bases, V lost 2 bases, and 3 bases had no gene match. The germline CDR1 and CDR2 sequences are WNHNN and SYGVQD (reference sequence). CDR3 in amino acids: CASSEGLAGQETQYF. The CDR3 nucleotides read TGCGCCAGCAGTGAGGGCCTAGCGGGGCAAGAGACCCAGTACTTC.

The J gene is TRBJ2-1, the V gene TRBV18; the D is unclear. CDR1 and CDR2 from the germline V gene are KGHSH and LQKENI. This CDR3 spans 11 amino acids. Trimming cost V 4 bases and J 8 bases, with 6 bases left between them. The CDR3 reads CASSQYYEQFF. The CDR3 DNA follows: TGTGCCAGCTCACAGTACTATGAGCAGTTCTTC.

V and J are TRBV5-1 and TRBJ2-1, with D perhaps matching TRBD1 (6 bases). Germline loops: CDR1 SGHRS, CDR2 YFSETQ. The CDR3 runs 12 residues. V lost 4 bases and J 9 bases, leaving 11 bases between the germline ends. The CDR3 reads CASSTEGVEQFF. CDR3 in DNA: TGCGCCAGCAGCACCGAGGGGGTTGAGCAGTTCTTC.

The chain employs TRBV13 and TRBJ1-2; 11 bases are a match to TRBD1. V lost 4 bases and J lost 4; bases outside the gene matches: 5. CDR1 and CDR2 (germline): PRHDT, FYEKMQ (reference sequence). This CDR3 comprises 15 residues. The CDR3 nucleotides read TGTGCCAGCAGCTCCTGGGACAGGGGGTTCTATGGCTACACCTTC. Translation: CASSSWDRGFYGYTF. The full variable domain, its missing parts supplied by reference TRBV13 and TRBJ1-2, is AAGVIQSPRHLIKEKRETATLKCYPIPRHDTVYWYQQGPGQDPQFLISFYEKMQSDKGSIPDRFSAQQFSDYHSELNMSSLELGDSALYFCASSSWDRGFYGYTFGSGTRLTVV.

In its sample, this clone was seen once. V and J are TRBV4-1 and TRBJ1-2; no reliable D call. Trimming stripped 0 bases from V and 2 bases from J, with 10 bases between. Germline V gene lookup returns CDR1 MGHRA and CDR2 YSYEKL. The CDR3 length is 15 residues. CDR3 nucleotide sequence: TGCGCCAGCAGCCAAGATATTCAGTCCAACTATGGCTACACCTTC. Translated: CASSQDIQSNYGYTF.

The CDR3 DNA sequence: TGTGCCACCAGCAGTCGAGGCACTAACACTGAAGCTTTCTTT. It yields the protein CATSSRGTNTEAFF. The chain recombines TRBV15 with TRBJ1-1, with no clear D. The germline CDR1 and CDR2 sequences are LNHNV and YYDKDF (reference sequence). CDR3 length equals 14 residues. The V and J ends lost 3 bases and 2 bases respectively, with 10 bases between them.

The gene calls are TRBV5-1 and TRBJ1-1; a weak D match, TRBD1 (5 bases). Between the trimmed V and J ends, which lost 4 bases and 1 base, there was a span of 11 bases. Germline values: CDR1 SGHRS, CDR2 YFSETQ. This CDR3 has 14 amino acids. CDR3 protein: CASSRGGQNTEAFF. CDR3 in DNA: TGCGCCAGCAGCCGGGGAGGACAGAACACTGAAGCTTTCTTT.

This clone was counted a few times. The rearrangement links TRBV4-1 to TRBJ1-1, with a possible D match to TRBD1 (6 bases). Germline V gene data show CDR1 as MGHRA and CDR2 as YSYEKL. The CDR3 runs 14 residues. Between the trimmed V and J ends, which lost 8 bases and 3 bases, there was a span of 16 bases. CDR3 nucleotide sequence: TGCGCCAGCTCAAACAGGGCGAAGGACACTGAAGCTTTCTTT. Protein product: CASSNRAKDTEAFF.

The V call is TRBV3-1 (or the pseudogene TRBV3-2), the J call TRBJ1-1, with 8 bases matching TRBD1. The CDR3 is 17 amino acids. Germline CDR1 and CDR2: LGHDT and YNNKEL (reference sequence). The J segment lost 4 bases and the V segment lost 3 bases, leaving 13 bases of the junction unmatched. The DNA of the CDR3 is TGTGCCAGCAGCCAGGTCAGACAGGGGAGGGGGGTCACTGAAGCTTTCTTT. This encodes CASSQVRQGRGVTEAFF.

Regarding this clone: At the DNA level, this CDR3 is encoded by other sequences in the same sample as well. CDR3 residues: CASSLATSTDTQYF. In nucleotides, the CDR3 is TGTGCCAGCAGCTTAGCCACTAGCACAGATACGCAGTATTTT. V usage is TRBV7-9 and J usage is TRBJ2-3; D uncertain. Germline CDR1 reads SEHNR; CDR2 reads FQNEAQ (reference sequence). CDR3 length equals 14 residues. Trimming cost V 0 bases and J 0 bases, with 4 bases left between them.

Turning to this clone: The same CDR3 arises from other DNA sequences in this sample as well. The gene calls are TRBV19 and TRBJ1-2; 9 bases map to TRBD1. CDR1 LNHDA and CDR2 SQIVND come from the germline V gene (reference sequence). V gave up 5 bases and J gave up 8 bases; unmatched junction bases: 12. The CDR3 loop spans 15 amino acids. The CDR3 is CASSPTGGAVGGYTF. The CDR3 nucleotides read TGTGCCAGTAGTCCTACAGGGGGCGCAGTCGGGGGCTACACCTTC.

The chain recombines TRBV11-2 with TRBJ2-1; D is unclear. Germline CDR1 is SGHAT and CDR2 is FQNNGV. The CDR3 has 17 amino acids. Trimming stripped 3 bases from V and 0 bases from J, with 15 bases between. This chain's CDR3 is CASSLGGQWSSYNEQFF. In DNA form, the CDR3 reads TGTGCCAGCAGCTTGGGTGGCCAGTGGAGCTCCTACAATGAGCAGTTCTTC.